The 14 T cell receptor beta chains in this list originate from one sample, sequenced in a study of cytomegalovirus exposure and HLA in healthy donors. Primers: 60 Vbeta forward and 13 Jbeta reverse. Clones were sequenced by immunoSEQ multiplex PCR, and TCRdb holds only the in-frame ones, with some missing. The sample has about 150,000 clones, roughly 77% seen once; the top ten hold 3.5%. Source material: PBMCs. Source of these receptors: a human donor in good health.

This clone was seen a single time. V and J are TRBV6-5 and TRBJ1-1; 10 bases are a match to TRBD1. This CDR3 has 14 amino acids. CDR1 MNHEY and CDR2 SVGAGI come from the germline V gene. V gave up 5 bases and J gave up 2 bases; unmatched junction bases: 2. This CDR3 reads CASSQTGGNTEAFF. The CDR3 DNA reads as TGTGCCAGCAGTCAGACAGGGGGCAACACTGAAGCTTTCTTT.

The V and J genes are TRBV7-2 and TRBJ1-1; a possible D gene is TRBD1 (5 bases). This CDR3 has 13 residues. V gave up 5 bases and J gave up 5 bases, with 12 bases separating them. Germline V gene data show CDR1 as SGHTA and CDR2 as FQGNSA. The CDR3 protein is CASSQWGRTEAFF. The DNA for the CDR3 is TGTGCCAGCAGCCAATGGGGGAGGACTGAAGCTTTCTTT.

This CDR3 reads CASSQEGVDRTNNEQFF. The CDR3 DNA reads as TGCGCCAGCAGCCAAGAAGGGGTTGACAGGACCAACAATGAGCAGTTCTTC. The chain has TRBV4-3 and TRBJ2-1; D may be TRBD1 (6 bases). Trimming removed 0 bases at V and 5 bases at J, with 17 bases between. The CDR3 is made up of 17 amino acids. Germline V gene lookup returns CDR1 LGHNA and CDR2 YSLEER.

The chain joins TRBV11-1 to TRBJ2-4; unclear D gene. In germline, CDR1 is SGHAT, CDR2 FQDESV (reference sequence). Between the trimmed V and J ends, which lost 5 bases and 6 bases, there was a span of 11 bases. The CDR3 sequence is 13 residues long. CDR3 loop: CASSPGGVNIQYF. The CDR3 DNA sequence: TGTGCCAGCAGCCCTGGCGGAGTAAACATTCAGTACTTC.

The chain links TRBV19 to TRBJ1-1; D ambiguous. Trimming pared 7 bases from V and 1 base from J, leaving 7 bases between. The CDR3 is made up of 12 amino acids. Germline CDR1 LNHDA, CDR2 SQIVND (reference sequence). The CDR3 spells CASNQANTEAFF. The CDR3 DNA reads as TGTGCCAGTAACCAGGCGAACACTGAAGCTTTCTTT.

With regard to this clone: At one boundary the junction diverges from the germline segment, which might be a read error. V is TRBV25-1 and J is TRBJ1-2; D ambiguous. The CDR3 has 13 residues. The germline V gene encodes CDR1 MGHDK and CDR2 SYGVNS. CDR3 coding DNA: TGTGCCAGCAGTGTATCAGGTGGAAATGGCTACCCCTTC. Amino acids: CASSVSGGNGYPF.

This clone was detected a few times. This chain's CDR3 is CAISGLAGGQETQYF. Written as DNA, the CDR3 is TGTGCCATCAGCGGACTAGCGGGGGGCCAAGAGACCCAGTACTTC. The chain has TRBV10-3 and TRBJ2-5, with 14 bases that match TRBD2. This CDR3 contains 15 residues. CDR1 and CDR2 (germline): ENHRY, SYGVKD. Losses at the gene ends were 6 bases for V and 1 base for J; bases not matched to a gene: 1.

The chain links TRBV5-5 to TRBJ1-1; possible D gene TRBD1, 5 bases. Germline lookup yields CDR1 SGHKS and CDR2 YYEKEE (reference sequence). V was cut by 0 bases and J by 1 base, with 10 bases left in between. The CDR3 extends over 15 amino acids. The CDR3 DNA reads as TGTGCCAGCAGCTTGGCAGGGTTGGGGAACACTGAAGCTTTCTTT. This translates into CASSLAGLGNTEAFF.

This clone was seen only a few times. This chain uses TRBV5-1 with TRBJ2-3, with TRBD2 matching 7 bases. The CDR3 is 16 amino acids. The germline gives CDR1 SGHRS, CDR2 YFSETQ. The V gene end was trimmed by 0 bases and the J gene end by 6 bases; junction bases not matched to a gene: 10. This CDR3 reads CASSLDGSSGSDTQYF. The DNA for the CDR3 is TGCGCCAGCAGCTTGGATGGCAGTAGCGGGTCCGATACGCAGTATTTT.

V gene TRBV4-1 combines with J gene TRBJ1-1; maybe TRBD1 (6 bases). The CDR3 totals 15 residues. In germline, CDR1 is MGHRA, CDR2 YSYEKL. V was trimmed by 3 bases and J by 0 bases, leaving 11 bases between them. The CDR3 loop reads CASSQDQGMNTEAFF. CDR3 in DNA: TGCGCCAGCAGCCAGGATCAGGGGATGAACACTGAAGCTTTCTTT.

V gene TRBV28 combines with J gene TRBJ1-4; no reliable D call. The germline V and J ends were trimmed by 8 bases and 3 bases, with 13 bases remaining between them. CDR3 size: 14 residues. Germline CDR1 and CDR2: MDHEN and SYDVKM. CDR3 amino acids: CASRRATANEKLFF. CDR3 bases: TGTGCCAGCCGGAGGGCTACTGCTAATGAAAAACTGTTTTTT.

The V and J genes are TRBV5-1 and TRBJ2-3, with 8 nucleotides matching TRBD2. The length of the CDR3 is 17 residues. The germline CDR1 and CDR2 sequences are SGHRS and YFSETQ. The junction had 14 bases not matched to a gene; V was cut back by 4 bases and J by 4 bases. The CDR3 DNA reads TGCGCCAGCAGCCCATTCTTAGCGGGGAAGATCCCAGATACGCAGTATTTT. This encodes CASSPFLAGKIPDTQYF.

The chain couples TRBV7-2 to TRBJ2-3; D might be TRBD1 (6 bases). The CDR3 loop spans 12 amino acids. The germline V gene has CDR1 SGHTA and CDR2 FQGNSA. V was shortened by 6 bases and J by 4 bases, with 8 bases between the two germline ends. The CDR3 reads CASRGAADTQYF. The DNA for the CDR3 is TGTGCCAGCAGGGGGGCAGCAGATACGCAGTATTTT.

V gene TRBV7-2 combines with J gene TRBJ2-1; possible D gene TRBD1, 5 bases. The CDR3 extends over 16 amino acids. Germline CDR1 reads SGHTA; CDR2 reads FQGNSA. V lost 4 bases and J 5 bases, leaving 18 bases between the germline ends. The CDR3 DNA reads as TGTGCCAGCAGCTCCCGATTGGGGCTTTATGACAATGAGCAGTTCTTC. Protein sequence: CASSSRLGLYDNEQFF.